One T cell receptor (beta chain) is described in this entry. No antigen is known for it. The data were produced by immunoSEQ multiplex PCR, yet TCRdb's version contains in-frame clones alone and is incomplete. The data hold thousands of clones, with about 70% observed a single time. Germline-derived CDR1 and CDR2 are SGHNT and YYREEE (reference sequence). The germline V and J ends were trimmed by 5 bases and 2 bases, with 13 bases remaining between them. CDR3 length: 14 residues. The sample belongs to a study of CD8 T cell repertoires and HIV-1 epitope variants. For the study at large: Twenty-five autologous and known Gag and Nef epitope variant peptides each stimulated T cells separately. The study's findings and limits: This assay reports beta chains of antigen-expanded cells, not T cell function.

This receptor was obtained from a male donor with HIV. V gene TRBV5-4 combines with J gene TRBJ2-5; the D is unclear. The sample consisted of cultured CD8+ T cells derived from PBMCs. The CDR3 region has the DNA TGTGCCAGCAGTTTAGACTGGGATCAAGAGACCCAGTACTTC. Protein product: CASSLDWDQETQYF.